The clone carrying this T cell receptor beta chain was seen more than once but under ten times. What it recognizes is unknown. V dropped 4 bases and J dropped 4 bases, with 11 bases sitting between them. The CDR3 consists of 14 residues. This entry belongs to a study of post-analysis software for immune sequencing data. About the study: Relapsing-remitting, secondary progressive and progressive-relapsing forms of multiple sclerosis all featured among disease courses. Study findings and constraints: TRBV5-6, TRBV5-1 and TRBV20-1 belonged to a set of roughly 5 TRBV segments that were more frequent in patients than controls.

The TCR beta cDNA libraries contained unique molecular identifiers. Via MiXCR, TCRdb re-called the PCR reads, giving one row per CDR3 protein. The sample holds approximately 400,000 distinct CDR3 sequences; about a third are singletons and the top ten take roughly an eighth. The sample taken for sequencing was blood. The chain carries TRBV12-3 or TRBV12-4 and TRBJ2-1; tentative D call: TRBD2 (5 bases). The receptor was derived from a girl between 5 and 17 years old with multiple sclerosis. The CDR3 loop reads CASSSWTDYNEQFF. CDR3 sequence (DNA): TGTGCCAGCAGTTCGTGGACTGATTACAATGAGCAGTTCTTC.